This T cell receptor beta chain originates from a study of vaccination effects on CD4 cells after COVID-19. As for the study in general: All study participants received two doses of BNT162b2 or mRNA-1273 vaccine.

Expansion with viral peptide pools was applied to antigen-specific CD4+ T cells by the ViraFEST assay prior to sequencing. Following culture for about ten days, CD4+ T cells were isolated. Nucleocapsid antibodies were negative in the vaccine recipients, who had never had SARS-CoV-2 infection. Some 2.2 million PBMC per well received approximately 10 IU/ml IL-2 and approximately 10 ug/ml peptides in culture. Half the medium was replaced with IL-2 medium on days 3 and 7. Findings and limits, study-wide: Early post-infection timepoints were absent, and convalescent patients were few.

The repertoire was sequenced with immunoSEQ multiplex PCR; TCRdb's copy has only in-frame clones and lacks some. The sample lists roughly 20,000 clones, roughly two thirds seen once, with 26% in the top ten. A remark on this clone: Its antigen is not known.

Sequencing used CD4+ T cells from PBMCs cultured with HCoV-NL63 spike peptides, obtained before COVID-19 vaccination. This TCR was recovered from a human donor who received a COVID-19 vaccine.

Here the CDR3 reads CASSPGRAPNEKLFF. CDR3 in DNA: TGTGCCAGCAGCCCCGGCAGGGCCCCTAATGAAAAACTGTTTTTT. This rearrangement joins TRBV7-9 to TRBJ1-4; a possible D gene is TRBD1 (5 bases). This CDR3 contains 15 residues. Between the trimmed V and J ends, which lost 5 bases and 3 bases, there was a span of 13 bases. The germline V gene encodes CDR1 SEHNR and CDR2 FQNEAQ (reference sequence).